The present T cell receptor beta chain was sequenced within a study of T cell changes during pregnancy in multiple sclerosis. V was shortened by 0 bases and J by 7 bases, with 13 bases between the two germline ends. CDR3 length equals 14 residues. Looked up from germline, CDR1 is MNHEY and CDR2 is SMNVEV (reference sequence). Sequencing was performed with immunoSEQ multiplex PCR; in TCRdb, only in-frame clones are kept and a portion is missing. Of about 24,000 clones detected, 70% to 90% appear once; the ten largest clones hold about 8%. This sequence was found in a female donor in good health, enrolled as a control in a pregnancy study. The sample consisted of CD8+ T cells from peripheral blood mononuclear cells, taken in the first trimester of pregnancy. The chain uses TRBV27 and TRBJ2-7; D unresolved. This chain's CDR3 is CASSLSPTPQEQYF. CDR3 nucleotides: TGTGCCAGCAGTTTATCGCCAACACCGCAGGAGCAGTACTTC.